Listed below are T cell receptor beta chains from one sample, sequenced in a study of control samples from healthy donors and cancer patients. The assay was immunoSEQ multiplex PCR, and TCRdb's table has in-frame clones only and misses some. The sample lists approximately 110,000 clones; more than 85% were seen once. The sequencing sample was made of blood. All receptors come from a woman between 18 and 29 years old in good health. CDR3s include the opening cysteine and the closing phenylalanine or tryptophan. A D gene is named only where the DNA matches it firmly. Clone size, where shown, is once, few, many, or a class for clones that have expanded.

CDR3aa	CDR3nt	v_gene	j_gene	abundance	d_gene
CASSLSREDNSYEQYF	TGTGCCAGCAGTTTATCAAGGGAGGACAACTCCTACGAGCAGTACTTC	TRBV28	TRBJ2-7	once	.
CASSSGAFTDTQYF	TGTGCCAGCTCCTCAGGAGCCTTCACAGATACGCAGTATTTT	TRBV27	TRBJ2-3	once	.
CATSRAGVGQPQHF	TGTGCCACCAGCAGAGCAGGGGTCGGTCAGCCCCAGCATTTT	TRBV15	TRBJ1-5	.	.
CASSYGIYEQYF	TGTGCCAGCAGTTACGGTATTTACGAGCAGTACTTC	TRBV6-6	TRBJ2-7	.	.
CASSFPRTSGRNEQFF	TGTGCCAGCAGTTTTCCCCGGACTAGCGGGAGAAATGAGCAGTTCTTC	TRBV28	TRBJ2-1	.	TRBD2
CASKDPGAYGYTF	TGTGCCAGCAAAGATCCGGGGGCCTATGGCTACACCTTC	TRBV27	TRBJ1-2	.	.
CASSPSGGPVYEQYF	TGCGCCAGCAGTCCTAGCGGGGGGCCCGTCTACGAGCAGTACTTC	TRBV5-1	TRBJ2-7	.	TRBD2
CATMTPGEETQYF	TGTGCCACCATGACCCCAGGGGAGGAGACCCAGTACTTC	TRBV12-3/TRBV12-4	TRBJ2-5	.	.
CASSIFNEQFF	TGTGCCAGTAGTATATTTAATGAGCAGTTCTTC	TRBV19	TRBJ2-1	.	.
CASSYGTGQETQYF	TGTGCCAGCAGTTACGGGACAGGGCAAGAGACCCAGTACTTC	TRBV6-5	TRBJ2-5	.	TRBD1
CASSRGGTSESYEQYF	TGCGCCAGCAGCCGAGGAGGGACTAGCGAATCCTACGAGCAGTACTTC	TRBV5-1	TRBJ2-7	.	TRBD2
CASIPSGTGEPGQYF	TGTGCCAGCATCCCGTCCGGGACAGGGGAGCCTGGGCAGTACTTC	TRBV6-5	TRBJ2-7	once	TRBD1
CASSLPGRDGPEQFF	TGTGCCAGCAGCTTACCTGGTCGGGACGGTCCCGAGCAGTTCTTC	TRBV7-9	TRBJ2-1	.	.
CASSYYGSSYNSPLHF	TGTGCCAGCAGTTACTATGGGAGCTCCTATAATTCACCCCTCCACTTT	TRBV6-7	TRBJ1-6	.	.
CASTWRRAGELFF	TGTGCCAGCACATGGCGAAGGGCCGGGGAGCTGTTTTTT	TRBV11-2	TRBJ2-2	.	.
CASSPDSLNEKLFF	TGTGCCAGCAGCCCGGACAGTTTAAATGAAAAACTGTTTTTT	TRBV7-9	TRBJ1-4	few	.
CASSAGGVSPLHF	TGTGCCAGCAGCGCCGGCGGCGTTTCACCCCTCCACTTT	TRBV9	TRBJ1-6	few	.
CATGDQRSYEQYF	TGTGCCACAGGGGACCAACGATCCTACGAGCAGTACTTC	TRBV27	TRBJ2-7	.	.
CAWSSGYEQYF	TGTGCCTGGAGTTCAGGCTACGAGCAGTACTTC	TRBV30	TRBJ2-7	few	.
CASRLATDTQYF	TGTGCCAGCAGACTAGCTACAGATACGCAGTATTTT	TRBV2	TRBJ2-3	.	.
CASSSPPGPQYF	TGTGCCAGCAGTTCCCCCCCGGGACCTCAGTACTTC	TRBV6-2/TRBV6-3	TRBJ2-7	.	.
CASSLTSGRLSYEQYF	TGTGCCAGCAGTCTAACTAGCGGGAGGCTCTCCTACGAGCAGTACTTC	TRBV28	TRBJ2-7	.	TRBD2
CSAHSQDEQFF	TGCAGTGCTCACAGCCAGGATGAGCAGTTCTTC	TRBV20-1	TRBJ2-1	.	.